This T cell receptor (beta chain) was found in a study of OX40 agonist ivuxolimab in advanced cancers. About the study: An agonistic anti-OX40 (CD134) antibody, ivuxolimab, was used to treat the patients. Study-wide findings and caveats: Clonal expansion in partial responders at 0.1-3.0 mg/kg ranked among the lowest. Specificity for antigen went undetermined in the expanded peripheral T cells.

Concerning this clone itself: Its antigen remains unknown.

Using immunoSEQ multiplex PCR, the repertoire was profiled, and TCRdb retains in-frame clones only, with some absent. This table has around 39,000 clones, about 80% appearing once. Blood sampling was done at baseline, cycle 4 day 1, and cycle 7 day 1. This CDR3 contains 15 residues. V shed 6 bases and J 2 bases; nucleotides not matched to a gene: 7. Per the germline V gene, CDR1 is SGHKS and CDR2 is YYEKEE (reference sequence). This chain uses TRBV5-5 with TRBJ2-3; 9 nucleotides agree with TRBD2. Sample: CD4+ or CD8+ T cells sorted from blood, taken in a trial of the OX40 agonist ivuxolimab. The origin of this receptor is an adult with an advanced solid tumor such as melanoma, head and neck, liver or kidney cancer. In DNA, the CDR3 is TGTGCCAGCACCCATAGCGGGGGTGCCACAGATACGCAGTATTTT. This translates into CASTHSGGATDTQYF. Drawing the rest from reference TRBV5-5 and TRBJ2-3, the complete variable domain is DAGVTQSPTHLIKTRGQQVTLRCSPISGHKSVSWYQQVLGQGPQFIFQYYEKEERGRGNFPDRFSARQFPNYSSELNVNALLLGDSALYLCASTHSGGATDTQYFGPGTRLTVL.